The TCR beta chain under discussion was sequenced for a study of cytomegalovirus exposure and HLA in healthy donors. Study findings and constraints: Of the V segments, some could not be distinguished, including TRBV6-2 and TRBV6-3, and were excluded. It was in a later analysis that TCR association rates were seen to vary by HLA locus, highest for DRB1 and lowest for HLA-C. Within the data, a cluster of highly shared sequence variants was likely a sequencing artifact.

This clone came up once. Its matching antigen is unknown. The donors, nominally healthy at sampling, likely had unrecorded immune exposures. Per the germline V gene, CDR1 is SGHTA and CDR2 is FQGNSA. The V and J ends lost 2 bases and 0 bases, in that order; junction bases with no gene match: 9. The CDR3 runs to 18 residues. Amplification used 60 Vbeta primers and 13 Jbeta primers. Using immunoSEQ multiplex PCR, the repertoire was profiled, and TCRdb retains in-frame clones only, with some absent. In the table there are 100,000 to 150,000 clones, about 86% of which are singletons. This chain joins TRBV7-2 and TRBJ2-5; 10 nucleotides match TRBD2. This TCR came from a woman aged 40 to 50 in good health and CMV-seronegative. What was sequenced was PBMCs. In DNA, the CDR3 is TGTGCCAGCAGCTTAAATTCTCTAGCGGGAGTGGACCAAGAGACCCAGTACTTC. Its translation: CASSLNSLAGVDQETQYF.